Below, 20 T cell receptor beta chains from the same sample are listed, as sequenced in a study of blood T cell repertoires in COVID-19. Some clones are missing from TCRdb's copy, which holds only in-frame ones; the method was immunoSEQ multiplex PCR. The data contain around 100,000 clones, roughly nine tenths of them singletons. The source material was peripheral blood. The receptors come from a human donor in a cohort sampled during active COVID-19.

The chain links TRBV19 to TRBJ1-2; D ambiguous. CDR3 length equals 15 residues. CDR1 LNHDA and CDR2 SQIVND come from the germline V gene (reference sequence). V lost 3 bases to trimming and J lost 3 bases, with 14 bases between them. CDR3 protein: CASSMGAPGYYGYTF. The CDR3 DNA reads TGTGCCAGTAGTATGGGTGCCCCCGGGTACTATGGCTACACCTTC.

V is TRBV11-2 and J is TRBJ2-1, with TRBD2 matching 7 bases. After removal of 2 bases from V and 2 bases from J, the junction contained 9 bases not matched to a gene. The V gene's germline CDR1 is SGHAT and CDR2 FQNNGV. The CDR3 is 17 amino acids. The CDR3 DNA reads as TGTGCCAGCAGCTTATACCCCAGCGGGGTGGCCTACAATGAGCAGTTCTTC. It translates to CASSLYPSGVAYNEQFF.

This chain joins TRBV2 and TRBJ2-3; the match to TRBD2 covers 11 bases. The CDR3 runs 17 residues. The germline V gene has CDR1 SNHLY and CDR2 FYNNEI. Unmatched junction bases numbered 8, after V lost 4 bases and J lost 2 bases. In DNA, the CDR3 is TGTGCCAGCAGTGCAACTAGCGGGAGTTATGCCACAGATACGCAGTATTTT. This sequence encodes CASSATSGSYATDTQYF.

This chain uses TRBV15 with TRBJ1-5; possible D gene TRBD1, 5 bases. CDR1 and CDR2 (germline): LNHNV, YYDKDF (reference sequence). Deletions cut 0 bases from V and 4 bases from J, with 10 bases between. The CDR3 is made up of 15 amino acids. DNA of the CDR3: TGTGCCACCAGCAGAGATCTTGCAGGGAATCAGCCCCAGCATTTT. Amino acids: CATSRDLAGNQPQHF.

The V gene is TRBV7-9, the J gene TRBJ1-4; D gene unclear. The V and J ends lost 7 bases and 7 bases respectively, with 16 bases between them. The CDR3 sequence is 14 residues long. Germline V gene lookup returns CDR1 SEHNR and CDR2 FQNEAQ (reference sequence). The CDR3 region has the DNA TGTGCCAGCACCCGGGAACTCGGAAGTGAAAAACTGTTTTTT. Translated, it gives CASTRELGSEKLFF.

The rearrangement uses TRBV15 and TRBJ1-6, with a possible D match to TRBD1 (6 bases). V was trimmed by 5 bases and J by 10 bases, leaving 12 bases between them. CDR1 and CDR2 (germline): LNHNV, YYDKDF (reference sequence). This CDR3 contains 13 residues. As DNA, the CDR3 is TGTGCCACCAGCTTGGCAGGGGCCTCACCCCTCCACTTT. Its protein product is CATSLAGASPLHF. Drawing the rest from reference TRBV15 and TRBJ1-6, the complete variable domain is DAMVIQNPRYQVTQFGKPVTLSCSQTLNHNVMYWYQQKSSQAPKLLFHYYDKDFNNEADTPDNFQSRRPNTSFCFLDIRSPGLGDTAMYLCATSLAGASPLHFGNGTRLTVT.

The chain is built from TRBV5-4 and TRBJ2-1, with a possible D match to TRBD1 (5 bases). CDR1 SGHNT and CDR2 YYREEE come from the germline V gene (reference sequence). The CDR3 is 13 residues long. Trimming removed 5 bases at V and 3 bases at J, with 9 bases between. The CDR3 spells CASRPDSYNEQFF. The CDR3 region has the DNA TGTGCCAGCAGACCTGACAGCTACAATGAGCAGTTCTTC.

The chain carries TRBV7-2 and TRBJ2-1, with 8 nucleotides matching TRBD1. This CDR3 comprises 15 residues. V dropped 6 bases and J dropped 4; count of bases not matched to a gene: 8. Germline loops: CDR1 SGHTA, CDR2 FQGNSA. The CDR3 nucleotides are TGTGCCAGCAGGCGAGGACAGGGTCGTTACAATGAGCAGTTCTTC. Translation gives CASRRGQGRYNEQFF.

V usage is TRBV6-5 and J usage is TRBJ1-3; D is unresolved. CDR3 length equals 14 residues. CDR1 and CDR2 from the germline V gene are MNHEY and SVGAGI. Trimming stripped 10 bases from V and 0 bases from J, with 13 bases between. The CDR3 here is CATRSSYSGNTIYF. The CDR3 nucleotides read TGTGCCACCCGGTCCTCTTACTCTGGAAACACCATATATTTT.

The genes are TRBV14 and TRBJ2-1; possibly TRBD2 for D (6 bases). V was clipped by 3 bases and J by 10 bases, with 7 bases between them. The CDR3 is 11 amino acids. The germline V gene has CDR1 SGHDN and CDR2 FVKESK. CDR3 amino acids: CASSHGLEQFF. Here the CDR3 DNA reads TGTGCCAGCAGCCACGGACTAGAGCAGTTCTTC.

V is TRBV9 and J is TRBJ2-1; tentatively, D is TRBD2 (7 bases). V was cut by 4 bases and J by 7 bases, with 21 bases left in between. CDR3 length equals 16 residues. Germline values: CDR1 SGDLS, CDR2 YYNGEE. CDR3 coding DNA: TGTGCCAGCAGCCCTCGTGGCGGGGGCGTGCGGAATGAGCAGTTCTTC. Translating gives CASSPRGGGVRNEQFF.

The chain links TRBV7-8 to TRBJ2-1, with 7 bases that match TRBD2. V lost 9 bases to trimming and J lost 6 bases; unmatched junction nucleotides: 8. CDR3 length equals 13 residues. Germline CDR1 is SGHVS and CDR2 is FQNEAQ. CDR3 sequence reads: CASAGLQSNEQFF. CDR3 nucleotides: TGTGCCAGTGCGGGACTACAGAGCAATGAGCAGTTCTTC.

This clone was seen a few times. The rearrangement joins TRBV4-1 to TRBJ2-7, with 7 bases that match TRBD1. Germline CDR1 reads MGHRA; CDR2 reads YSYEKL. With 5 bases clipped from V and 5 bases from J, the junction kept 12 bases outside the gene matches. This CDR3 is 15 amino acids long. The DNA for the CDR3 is TGCGCCAGCAGCGAAAGACAGGGACAAAAGGACGAGCAGTACTTC. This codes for CASSERQGQKDEQYF.

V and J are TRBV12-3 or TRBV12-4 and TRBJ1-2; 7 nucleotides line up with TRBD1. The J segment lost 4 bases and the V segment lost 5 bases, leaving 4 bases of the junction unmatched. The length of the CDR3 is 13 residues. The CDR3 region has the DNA TGTGCCAGCAGTATAGGGACAGTCTATGGCTACACCTTC. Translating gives CASSIGTVYGYTF.

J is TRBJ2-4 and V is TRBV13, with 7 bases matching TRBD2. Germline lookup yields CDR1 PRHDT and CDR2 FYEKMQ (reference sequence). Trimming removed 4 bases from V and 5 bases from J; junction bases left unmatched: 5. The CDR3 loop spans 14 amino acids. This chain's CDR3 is CASSSLGGENIQYF. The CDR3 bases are TGTGCCAGCAGCTCCCTGGGAGGGGAAAACATTCAGTACTTC.

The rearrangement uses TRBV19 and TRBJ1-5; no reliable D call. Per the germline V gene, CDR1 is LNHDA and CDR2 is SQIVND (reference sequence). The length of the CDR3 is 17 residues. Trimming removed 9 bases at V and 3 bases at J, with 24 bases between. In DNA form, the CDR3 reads TGTGCCAGCAGGCCAGAAAACGAGCAAAAAGACAATCAGCCCCAGCATTTT. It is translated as CASRPENEQKDNQPQHF.

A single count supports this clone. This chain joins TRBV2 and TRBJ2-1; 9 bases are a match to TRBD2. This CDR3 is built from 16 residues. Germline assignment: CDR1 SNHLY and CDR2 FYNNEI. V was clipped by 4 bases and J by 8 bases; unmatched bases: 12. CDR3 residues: CASSGVGTSKIDEQFF. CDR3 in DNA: TGTGCCAGCAGTGGTGTAGGGACTAGCAAGATAGATGAGCAGTTCTTC.

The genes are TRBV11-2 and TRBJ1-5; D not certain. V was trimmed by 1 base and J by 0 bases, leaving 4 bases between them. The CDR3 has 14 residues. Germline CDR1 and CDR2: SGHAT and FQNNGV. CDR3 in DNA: TGTGCCAGCAGCTTAGGCGGTAGCAATCAGCCCCAGCATTTT. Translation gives CASSLGGSNQPQHF.

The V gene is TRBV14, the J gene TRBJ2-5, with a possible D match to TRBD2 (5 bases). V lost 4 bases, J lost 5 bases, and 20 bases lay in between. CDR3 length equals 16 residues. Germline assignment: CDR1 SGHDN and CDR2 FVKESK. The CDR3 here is CASSLKAGRLWETQYF. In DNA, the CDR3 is TGTGCCAGCAGCCTCAAAGCCGGGCGACTATGGGAGACCCAGTACTTC.

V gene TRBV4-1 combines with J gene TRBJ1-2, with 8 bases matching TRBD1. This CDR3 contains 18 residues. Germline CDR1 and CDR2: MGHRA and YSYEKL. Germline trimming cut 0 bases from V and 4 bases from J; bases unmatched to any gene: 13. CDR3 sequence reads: CASSQEKRQGLVIYGYTF. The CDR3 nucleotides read TGCGCCAGCAGCCAAGAAAAGAGACAGGGGCTAGTAATCTATGGCTACACCTTC.